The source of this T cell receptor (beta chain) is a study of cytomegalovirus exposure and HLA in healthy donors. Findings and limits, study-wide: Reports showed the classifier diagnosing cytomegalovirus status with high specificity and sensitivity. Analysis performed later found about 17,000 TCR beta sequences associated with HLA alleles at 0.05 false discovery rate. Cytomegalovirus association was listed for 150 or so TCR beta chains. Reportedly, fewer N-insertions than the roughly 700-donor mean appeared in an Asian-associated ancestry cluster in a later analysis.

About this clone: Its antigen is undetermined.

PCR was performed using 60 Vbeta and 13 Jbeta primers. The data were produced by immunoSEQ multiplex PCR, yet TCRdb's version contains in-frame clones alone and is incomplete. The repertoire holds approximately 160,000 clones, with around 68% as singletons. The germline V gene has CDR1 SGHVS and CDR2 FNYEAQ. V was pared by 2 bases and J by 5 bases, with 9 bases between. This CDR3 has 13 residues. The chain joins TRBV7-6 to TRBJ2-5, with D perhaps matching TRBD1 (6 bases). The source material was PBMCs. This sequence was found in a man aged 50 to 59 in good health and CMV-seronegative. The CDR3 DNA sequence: TGTGCCAGCAGCTTAAGGGGACACGAGACCCAGTACTTC. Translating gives CASSLRGHETQYF.